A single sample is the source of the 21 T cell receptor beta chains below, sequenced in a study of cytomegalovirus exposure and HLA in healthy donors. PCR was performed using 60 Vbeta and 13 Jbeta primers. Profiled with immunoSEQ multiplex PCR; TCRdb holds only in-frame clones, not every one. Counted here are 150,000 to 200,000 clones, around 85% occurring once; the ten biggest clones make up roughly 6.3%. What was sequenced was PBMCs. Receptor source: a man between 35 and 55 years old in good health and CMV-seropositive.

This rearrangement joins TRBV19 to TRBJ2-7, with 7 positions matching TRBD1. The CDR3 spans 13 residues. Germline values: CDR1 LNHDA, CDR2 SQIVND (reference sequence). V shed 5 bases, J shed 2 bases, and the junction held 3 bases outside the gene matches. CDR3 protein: CASSQGTAYEQYF. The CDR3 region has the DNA TGTGCCAGTAGTCAAGGGACAGCCTACGAGCAGTACTTC.

The CDR3 here is CASSFDTYIQYF. DNA for the CDR3: TGTGCCAGCAGTTTCGACACCTACATTCAGTACTTC. The V gene is TRBV28, the J gene TRBJ2-4; unclear D gene. This CDR3 contains 12 residues. V lost 3 bases and J lost 8, with 8 bases in between. Germline V gene data show CDR1 as MDHEN and CDR2 as SYDVKM.

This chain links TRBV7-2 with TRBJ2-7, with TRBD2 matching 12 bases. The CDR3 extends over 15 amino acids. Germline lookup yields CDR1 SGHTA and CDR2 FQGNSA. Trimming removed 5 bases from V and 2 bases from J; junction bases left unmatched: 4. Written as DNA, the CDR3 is TGTGCCAGCAGCATACTAGCGGGGGGCCCCTACGAGCAGTACTTC. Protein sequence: CASSILAGGPYEQYF.

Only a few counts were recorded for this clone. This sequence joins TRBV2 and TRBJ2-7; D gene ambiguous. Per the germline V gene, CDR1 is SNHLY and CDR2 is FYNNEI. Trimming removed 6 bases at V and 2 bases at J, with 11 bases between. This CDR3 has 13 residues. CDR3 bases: TGTGCCAGCAGCGGGTCTAGAGCCTACGAGCAGTACTTC. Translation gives CASSGSRAYEQYF.

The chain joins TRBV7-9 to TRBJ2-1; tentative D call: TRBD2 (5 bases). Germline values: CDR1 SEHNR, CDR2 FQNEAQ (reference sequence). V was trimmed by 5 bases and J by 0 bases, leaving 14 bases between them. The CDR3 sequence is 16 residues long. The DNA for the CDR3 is TGTGCCAGCAGCCAACTAGTCTCGAGCTCCTACAATGAGCAGTTCTTC. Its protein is CASSQLVSSSYNEQFF.

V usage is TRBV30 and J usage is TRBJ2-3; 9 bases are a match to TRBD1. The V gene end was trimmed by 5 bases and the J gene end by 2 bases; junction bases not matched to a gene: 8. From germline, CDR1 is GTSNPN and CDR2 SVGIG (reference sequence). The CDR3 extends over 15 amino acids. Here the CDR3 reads CAWGQGSVDTDTQYF. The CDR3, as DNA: TGTGCCTGGGGACAGGGGAGCGTGGACACAGATACGCAGTATTTT. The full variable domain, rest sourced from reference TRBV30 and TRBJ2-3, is SQTIHQWPATLVQPVGSPLSLECTVEGTSNPNLYWYRQAAGRGLQLLFYSVGIGQISSEVPQNLSASRPQDRQFILSSKKLLLSDSGFYLCAWGQGSVDTDTQYFGPGTRLTVL.

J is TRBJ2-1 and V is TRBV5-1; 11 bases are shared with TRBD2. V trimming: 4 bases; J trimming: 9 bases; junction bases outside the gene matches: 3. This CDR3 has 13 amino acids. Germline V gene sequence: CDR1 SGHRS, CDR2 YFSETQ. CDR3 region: CASSAGTSGEQFF. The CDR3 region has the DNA TGCGCCAGCAGCGCGGGGACTAGCGGTGAGCAGTTCTTC.

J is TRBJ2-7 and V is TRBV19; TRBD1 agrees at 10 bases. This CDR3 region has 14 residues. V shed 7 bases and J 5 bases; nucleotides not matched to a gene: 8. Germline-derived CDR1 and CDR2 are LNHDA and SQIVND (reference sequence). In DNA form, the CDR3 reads TGTGCCAGTACTCACCGGGACAGGGGCCACGAGCAGTACTTC. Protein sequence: CASTHRDRGHEQYF.

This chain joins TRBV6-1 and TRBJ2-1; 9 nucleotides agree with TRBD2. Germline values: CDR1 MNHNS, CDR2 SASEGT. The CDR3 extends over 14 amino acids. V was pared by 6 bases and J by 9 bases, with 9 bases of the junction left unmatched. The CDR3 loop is CASSRGGASSEQFF. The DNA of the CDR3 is TGTGCCAGCAGCCGCGGGGGGGCCTCGAGTGAGCAGTTCTTC.

DNA of the CDR3: TGTGCCAGTATCGGGGGACAGGCTTCGTCCGGGGAGCTGTTTTTT. Protein product: CASIGGQASSGELFF. The chain uses TRBV19 and TRBJ2-2; TRBD1 matches at 8 bases. CDR1 and CDR2 (germline): LNHDA, SQIVND (reference sequence). The CDR3 spans 15 residues. V was clipped by 7 bases and J by 6 bases; unmatched bases: 10. Drawing the rest from reference TRBV19 and TRBJ2-2, the complete variable domain is DGGITQSPKYLFRKEGQNVTLSCEQNLNHDAMYWYRQDPGQGLRLIYYSQIVNDFQKGDIAEGYSVSREKKESFPLTVTSAQKNPTAFYLCASIGGQASSGELFFGEGSRLTVL.

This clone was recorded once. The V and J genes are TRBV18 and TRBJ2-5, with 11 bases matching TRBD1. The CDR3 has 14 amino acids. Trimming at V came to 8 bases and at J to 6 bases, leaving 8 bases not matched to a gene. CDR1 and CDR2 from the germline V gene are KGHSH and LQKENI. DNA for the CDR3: TGTGCCAGCACCCCGGGACAGGGGGTACAGACCCAGTACTTC. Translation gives CASTPGQGVQTQYF. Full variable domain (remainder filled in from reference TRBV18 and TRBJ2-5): NAGVMQNPRHLVRRRGQEARLRCSPMKGHSHVYWYRQLPEEGLKFMVYLQKENIIDESGMPKERFSAEFPKEGPSILRIQQVVRGDSAAYFCASTPGQGVQTQYFGPGTRLLVL.

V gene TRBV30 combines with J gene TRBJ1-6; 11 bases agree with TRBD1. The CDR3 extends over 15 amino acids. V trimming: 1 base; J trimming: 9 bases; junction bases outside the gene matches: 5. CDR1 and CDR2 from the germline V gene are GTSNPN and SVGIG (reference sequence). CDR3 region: CAWSAGQGAGSPLHF. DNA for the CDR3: TGTGCCTGGAGTGCTGGACAGGGGGCTGGTTCACCCCTCCACTTT.

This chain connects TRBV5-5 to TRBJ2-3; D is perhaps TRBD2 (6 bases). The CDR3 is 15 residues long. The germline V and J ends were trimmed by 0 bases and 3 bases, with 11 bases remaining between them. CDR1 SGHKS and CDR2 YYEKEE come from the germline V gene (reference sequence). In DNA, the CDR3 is TGTGCCAGCAGCTTGGTCCCTAGCGTAACAGATACGCAGTATTTT. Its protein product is CASSLVPSVTDTQYF.

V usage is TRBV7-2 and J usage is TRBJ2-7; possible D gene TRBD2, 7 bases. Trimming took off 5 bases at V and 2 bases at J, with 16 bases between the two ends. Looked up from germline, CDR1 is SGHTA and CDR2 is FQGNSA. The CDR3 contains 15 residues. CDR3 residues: CASSPRGRGAYEQYF. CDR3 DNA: TGTGCCAGCAGCCCTCGTGGGAGGGGGGCCTACGAGCAGTACTTC. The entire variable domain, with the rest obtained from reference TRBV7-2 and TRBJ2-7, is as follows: GAGVSQSPSNKVTEKGKDVELRCDPISGHTALYWYRQSLGQGLEFLIYFQGNSAPDKSGLPSDRFSAERTGGSVSTLTIQRTQQEDSAVYLCASSPRGRGAYEQYFGPGTRLTVT.

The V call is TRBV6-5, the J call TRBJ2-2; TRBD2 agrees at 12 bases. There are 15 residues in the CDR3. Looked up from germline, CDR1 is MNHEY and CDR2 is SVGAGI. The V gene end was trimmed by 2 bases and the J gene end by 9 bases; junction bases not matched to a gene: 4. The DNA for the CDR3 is TGTGCCAGCAGTTACCGGACTAGCGGGGATAGGGAGCTGTTTTTT. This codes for CASSYRTSGDRELFF.

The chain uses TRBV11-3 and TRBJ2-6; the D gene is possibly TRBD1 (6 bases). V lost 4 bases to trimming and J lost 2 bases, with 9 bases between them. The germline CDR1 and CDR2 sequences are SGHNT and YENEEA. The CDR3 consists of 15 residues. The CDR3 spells CASSSTGPGANVLTF. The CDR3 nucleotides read TGTGCCAGCAGCTCTACAGGGCCTGGGGCCAACGTCCTGACTTTC.

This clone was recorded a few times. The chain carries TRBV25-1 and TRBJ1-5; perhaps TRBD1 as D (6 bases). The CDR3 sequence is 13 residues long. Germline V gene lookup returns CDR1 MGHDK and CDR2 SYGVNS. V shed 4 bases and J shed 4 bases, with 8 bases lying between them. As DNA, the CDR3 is TGTGCCAGCAGTGGACAGGCGAATCAGCCCCAGCATTTT. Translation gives CASSGQANQPQHF. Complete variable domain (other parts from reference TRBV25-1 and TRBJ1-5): EADIYQTPRYLVIGTGKKITLECSQTMGHDKMYWYQQDPGMELHLIHYSYGVNSTEKGDLSSESTVSRIRTEHFPLTLESARPSHTSQYLCASSGQANQPQHFGDGTRLSIL.

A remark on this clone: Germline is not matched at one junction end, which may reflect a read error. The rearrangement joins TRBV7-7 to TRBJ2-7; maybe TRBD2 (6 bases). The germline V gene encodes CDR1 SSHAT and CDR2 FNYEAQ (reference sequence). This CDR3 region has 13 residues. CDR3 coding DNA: TGTGCTAGCAGCTTGGGACTCCTCTACGAGCAGTACTTC. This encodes CASSLGLLYEQYF.

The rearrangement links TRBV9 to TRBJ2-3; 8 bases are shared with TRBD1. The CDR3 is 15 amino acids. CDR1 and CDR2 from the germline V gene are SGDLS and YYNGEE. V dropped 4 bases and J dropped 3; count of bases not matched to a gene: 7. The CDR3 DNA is TGTGCCAGCAGCAAGCCAGGGGGCGGTACAGATACGCAGTATTTT. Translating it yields CASSKPGGGTDTQYF.

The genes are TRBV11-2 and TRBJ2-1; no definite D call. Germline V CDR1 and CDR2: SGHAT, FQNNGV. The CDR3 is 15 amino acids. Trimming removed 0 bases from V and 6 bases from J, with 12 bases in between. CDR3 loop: CASSLDWAPGNEQFF. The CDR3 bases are TGTGCCAGCAGCTTAGACTGGGCACCCGGCAATGAGCAGTTCTTC.

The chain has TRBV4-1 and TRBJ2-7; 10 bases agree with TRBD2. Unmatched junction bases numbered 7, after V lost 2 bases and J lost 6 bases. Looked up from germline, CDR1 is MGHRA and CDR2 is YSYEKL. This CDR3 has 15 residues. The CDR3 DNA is TGCGCCAGCAGCCAATCGGAGCGGGGGGGCGTCGAGCAGTACTTC. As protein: CASSQSERGGVEQYF.